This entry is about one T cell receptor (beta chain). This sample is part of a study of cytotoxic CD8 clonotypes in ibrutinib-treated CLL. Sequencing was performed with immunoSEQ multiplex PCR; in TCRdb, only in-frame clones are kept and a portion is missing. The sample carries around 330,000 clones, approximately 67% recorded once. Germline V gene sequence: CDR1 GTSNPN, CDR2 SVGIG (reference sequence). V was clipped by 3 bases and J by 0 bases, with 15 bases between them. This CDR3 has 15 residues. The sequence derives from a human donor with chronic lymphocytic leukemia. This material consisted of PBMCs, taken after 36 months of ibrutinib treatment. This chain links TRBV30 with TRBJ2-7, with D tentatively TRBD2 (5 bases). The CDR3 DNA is TGTGCCTGGAGACCCGGGGAATTGAGCTCCTACGAGCAGTACTTC. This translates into CAWRPGELSSYEQYF.